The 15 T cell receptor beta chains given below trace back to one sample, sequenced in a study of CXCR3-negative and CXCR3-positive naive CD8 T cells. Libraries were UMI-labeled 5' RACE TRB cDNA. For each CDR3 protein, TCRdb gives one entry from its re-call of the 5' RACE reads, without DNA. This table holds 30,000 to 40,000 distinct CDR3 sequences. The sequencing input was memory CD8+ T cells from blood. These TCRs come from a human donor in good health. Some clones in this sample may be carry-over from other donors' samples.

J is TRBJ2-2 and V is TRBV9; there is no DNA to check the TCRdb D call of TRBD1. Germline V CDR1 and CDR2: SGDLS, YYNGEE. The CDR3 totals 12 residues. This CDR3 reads CASSLQGRELFF. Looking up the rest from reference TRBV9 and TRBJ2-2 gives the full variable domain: DSGVTQTPKHLITATGQRVTLRCSPRSGDLSVYWYQQSLDQGLQFLIQYYNGEERAKGNILERFSAQQFPDLHSELNLSSLELGDSALYFCASSLQGRELFFGEGSRLTVL.

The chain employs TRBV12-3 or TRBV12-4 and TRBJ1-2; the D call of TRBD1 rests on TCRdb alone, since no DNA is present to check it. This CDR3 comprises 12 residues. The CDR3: CASRPWAGGYTF.

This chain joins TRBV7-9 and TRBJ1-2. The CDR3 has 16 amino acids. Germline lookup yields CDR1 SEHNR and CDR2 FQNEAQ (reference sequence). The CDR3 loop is CASSPPGREGKDGYTF.

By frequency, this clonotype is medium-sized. The CDR3 reads CASSGVLSGNTIYF. The chain carries TRBV7-9 and TRBJ1-3. The germline CDR1 and CDR2 sequences are SEHNR and FQNEAQ (reference sequence). CDR3 length: 14 amino acids. The whole variable domain, remainder taken from reference TRBV7-9 and TRBJ1-3, is DTGVSQNPRHKITKRGQNVTFRCDPISEHNRLYWYRQTLGQGPEFLTYFQNEAQLEKSRLLSDRFSAERPKGSFSTLEIQRTEQGDSAMYLCASSGVLSGNTIYFGEGSWLTVV.

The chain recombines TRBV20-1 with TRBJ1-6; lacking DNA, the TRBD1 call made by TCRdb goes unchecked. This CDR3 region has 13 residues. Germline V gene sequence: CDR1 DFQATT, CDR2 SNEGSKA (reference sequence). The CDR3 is CSAGTAENSPLHF.

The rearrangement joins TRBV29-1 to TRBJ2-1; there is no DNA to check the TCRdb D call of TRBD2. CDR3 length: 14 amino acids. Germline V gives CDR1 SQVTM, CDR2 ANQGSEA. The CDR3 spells CSVEGGRHYNEQFF.

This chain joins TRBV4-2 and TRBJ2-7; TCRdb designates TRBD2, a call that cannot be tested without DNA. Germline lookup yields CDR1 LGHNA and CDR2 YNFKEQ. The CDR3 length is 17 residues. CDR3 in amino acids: CASSQGLAGGPGYEQYF.

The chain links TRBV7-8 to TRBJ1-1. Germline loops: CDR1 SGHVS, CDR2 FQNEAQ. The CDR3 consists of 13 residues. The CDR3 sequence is CASSLEQNTEAFF.

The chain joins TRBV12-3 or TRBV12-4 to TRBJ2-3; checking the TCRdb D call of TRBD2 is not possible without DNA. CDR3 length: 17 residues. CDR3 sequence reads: CASSSDRDSGGTDTQYF.

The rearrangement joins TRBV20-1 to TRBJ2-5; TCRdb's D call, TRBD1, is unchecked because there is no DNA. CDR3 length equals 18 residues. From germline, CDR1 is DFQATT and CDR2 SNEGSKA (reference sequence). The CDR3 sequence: CSAVDTDRDSAFLETQYF.

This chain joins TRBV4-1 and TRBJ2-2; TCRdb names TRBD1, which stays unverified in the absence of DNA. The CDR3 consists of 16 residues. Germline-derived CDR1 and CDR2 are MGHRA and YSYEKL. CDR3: CASSQETGAPTGELFF.

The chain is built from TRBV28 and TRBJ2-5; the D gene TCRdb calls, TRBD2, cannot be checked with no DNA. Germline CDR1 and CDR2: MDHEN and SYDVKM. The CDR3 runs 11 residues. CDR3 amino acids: CASGPKETQYF.

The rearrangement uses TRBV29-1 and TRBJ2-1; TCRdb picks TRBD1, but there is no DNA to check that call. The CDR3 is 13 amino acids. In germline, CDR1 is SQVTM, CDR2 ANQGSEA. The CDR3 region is CSVIPGQDHEQFF.

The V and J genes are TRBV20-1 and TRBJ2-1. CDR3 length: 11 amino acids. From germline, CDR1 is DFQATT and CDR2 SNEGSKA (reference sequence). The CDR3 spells CSANQYNEQFF.

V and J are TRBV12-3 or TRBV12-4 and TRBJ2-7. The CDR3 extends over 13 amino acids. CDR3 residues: CASSFSGPYEQYF.